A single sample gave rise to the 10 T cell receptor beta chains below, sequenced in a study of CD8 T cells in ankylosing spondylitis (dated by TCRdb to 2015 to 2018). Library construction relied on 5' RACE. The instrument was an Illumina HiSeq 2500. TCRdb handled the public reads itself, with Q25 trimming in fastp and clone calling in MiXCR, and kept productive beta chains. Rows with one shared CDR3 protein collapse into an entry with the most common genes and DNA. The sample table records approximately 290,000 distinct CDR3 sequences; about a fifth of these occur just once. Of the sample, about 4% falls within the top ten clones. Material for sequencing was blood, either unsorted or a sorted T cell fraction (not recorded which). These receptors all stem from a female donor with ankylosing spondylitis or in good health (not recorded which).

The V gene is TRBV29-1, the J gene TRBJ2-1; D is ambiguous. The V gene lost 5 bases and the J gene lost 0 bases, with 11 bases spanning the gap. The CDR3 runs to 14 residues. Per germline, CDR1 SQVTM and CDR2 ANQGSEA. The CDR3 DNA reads TGCAGCGTTAGTCAGAGAGCCTCCTACAATGAGCAGTTCTTC. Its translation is CSVSQRASYNEQFF.

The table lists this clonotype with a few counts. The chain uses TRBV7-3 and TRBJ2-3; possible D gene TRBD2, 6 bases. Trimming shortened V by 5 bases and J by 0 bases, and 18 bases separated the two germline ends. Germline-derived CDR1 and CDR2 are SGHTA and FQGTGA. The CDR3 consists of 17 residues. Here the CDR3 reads CASSPREAGPSTDTQYF. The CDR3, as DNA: TGTGCCAGCAGCCCAAGGGAGGCGGGCCCAAGCACAGATACGCAGTATTTT. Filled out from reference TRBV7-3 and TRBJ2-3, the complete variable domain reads GAGVSQTPSNKVTEKGKYVELRCDPISGHTALYWYRQSLGQGPEFLIYFQGTGAADDSGLPNDRFFAVRPEGSVSTLKIQRTERGDSAVYLCASSPREAGPSTDTQYFGPGTRLTVL.

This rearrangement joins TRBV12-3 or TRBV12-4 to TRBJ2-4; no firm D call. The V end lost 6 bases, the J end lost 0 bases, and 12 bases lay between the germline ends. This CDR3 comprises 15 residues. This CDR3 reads CASSTSEQAKNIQYF. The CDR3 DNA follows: TGTGCCAGCAGCACCAGCGAGCAAGCCAAAAACATTCAGTACTTC.

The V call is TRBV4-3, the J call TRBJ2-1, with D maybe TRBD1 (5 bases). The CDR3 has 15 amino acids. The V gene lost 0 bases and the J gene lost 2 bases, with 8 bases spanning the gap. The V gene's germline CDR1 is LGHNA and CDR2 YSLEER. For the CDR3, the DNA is TGCGCCAGCAGCCAAGATGACAGAACCTACAATGAGCAGTTCTTC. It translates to CASSQDDRTYNEQFF.

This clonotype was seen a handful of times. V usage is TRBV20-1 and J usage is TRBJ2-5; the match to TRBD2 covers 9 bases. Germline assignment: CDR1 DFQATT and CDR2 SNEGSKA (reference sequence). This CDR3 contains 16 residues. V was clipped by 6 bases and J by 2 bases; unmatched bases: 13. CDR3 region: CSARHFPTSGQETQYF. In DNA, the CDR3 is TGCAGTGCCAGGCACTTCCCGACTAGCGGACAAGAGACCCAGTACTTC.

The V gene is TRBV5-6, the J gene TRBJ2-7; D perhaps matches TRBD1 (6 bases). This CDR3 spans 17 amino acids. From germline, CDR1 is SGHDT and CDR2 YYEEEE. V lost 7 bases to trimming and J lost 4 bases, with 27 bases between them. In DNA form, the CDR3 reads TGTGCCAGCCGCGTCACTGCTCAGCAGGGGTCGCGGTACGAGCAGTACTTC. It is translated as CASRVTAQQGSRYEQYF.

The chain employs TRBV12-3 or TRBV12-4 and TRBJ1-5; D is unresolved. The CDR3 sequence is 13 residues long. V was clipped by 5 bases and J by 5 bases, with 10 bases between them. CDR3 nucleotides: TGTGCCAGCAGTCCCGGGATCCATCAGCCCCAGCATTTT. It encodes CASSPGIHQPQHF.

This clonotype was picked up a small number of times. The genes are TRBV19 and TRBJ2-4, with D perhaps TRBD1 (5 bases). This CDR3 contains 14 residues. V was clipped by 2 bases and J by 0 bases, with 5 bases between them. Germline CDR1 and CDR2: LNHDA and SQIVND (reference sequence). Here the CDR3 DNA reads TGTGCCAGTAGTATAACAGGAGCCAAAAACATTCAGTACTTC. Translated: CASSITGAKNIQYF.

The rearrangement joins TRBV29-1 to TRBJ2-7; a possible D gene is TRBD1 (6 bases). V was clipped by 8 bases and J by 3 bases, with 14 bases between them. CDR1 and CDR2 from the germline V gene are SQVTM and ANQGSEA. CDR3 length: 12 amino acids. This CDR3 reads CSSLTGNYEQYF. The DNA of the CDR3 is TGCAGCTCCTTAACAGGGAACTACGAGCAGTACTTC.

CDR3 in amino acids: CATSRPGAYKNIQYF. In DNA form, the CDR3 reads TGTGCCACCAGCCGCCCTGGGGCTTACAAAAACATTCAGTACTTC. This chain connects TRBV15 to TRBJ2-4, with D perhaps matching TRBD1 (5 bases). V dropped 5 bases and J dropped 3 bases, with 14 bases sitting between them. Per germline, CDR1 LNHNV and CDR2 YYDKDF (reference sequence). This CDR3 region has 15 residues.